These 14 T cell receptor beta chains share one sample of origin, sequenced in a study of blood T cell repertoires in COVID-19. Data came from immunoSEQ multiplex PCR; TCRdb stores just in-frame clones and leaves some out. Among fewer than 300,000 clones listed, more than 85% were seen once. The sequenced sample consisted of peripheral blood. These receptors came from a woman in her twenties or thirties with COVID-19, enrolled during active disease.

V gene TRBV3-1 (or the pseudogene TRBV3-2) combines with J gene TRBJ2-7; D ambiguous. Per germline, CDR1 LGHDT and CDR2 YNNKEL (reference sequence). This CDR3 comprises 14 residues. V lost 4 bases, J lost 6 bases, and 16 bases lay in between. The CDR3 coding sequence is TGTGCCAGCAGCCCCGTTCCCACCGCCGGCGAGCAGTACTTC. This encodes CASSPVPTAGEQYF.

As for this clone: The sample carries other DNA sequences with the same CDR3. This sequence joins TRBV5-6 and TRBJ1-1, with TRBD1 matching over 7 bases. This CDR3 region has 14 residues. CDR1 SGHDT and CDR2 YYEEEE come from the germline V gene. V shed 2 bases, J shed 0 bases, and the junction held 1 base outside the gene matches. The CDR3 coding sequence is TGTGCCAGCAGCTTCGACAGGGTGAACACTGAAGCTTTCTTT. It is translated as CASSFDRVNTEAFF. The full variable domain, completed using reference TRBV5-6 and TRBJ1-1, is DAGVTQSPTHLIKTRGQQVTLRCSPKSGHDTVSWYQQALGQGPQFIFQYYEEEERQRGNFPDRFSGHQFPNYSSELNVNALLLGDSALYLCASSFDRVNTEAFFGQGTRLTVV.

The V and J genes are TRBV7-9 and TRBJ1-6; 8 bases line up with TRBD1. Germline V gene sequence: CDR1 SEHNR, CDR2 FQNEAQ (reference sequence). V was clipped by 5 bases and J by 8 bases; unmatched bases: 14. The CDR3 loop spans 17 amino acids. The CDR3 DNA follows: TGTGCCAGCAGCCCTAGACAGGGGTTAAGGAGTGATTCACCCCTCCACTTT. Its translation: CASSPRQGLRSDSPLHF.

This clone has just a few counts. The chain has TRBV2 and TRBJ1-1, with D possibly being TRBD1 (5 bases). This CDR3 is 14 amino acids long. Germline lookup yields CDR1 SNHLY and CDR2 FYNNEI. Trimming pared 7 bases from V and 6 bases from J, leaving 18 bases between. Here the CDR3 reads CASMNQGTSAEAFF. The CDR3 bases are TGTGCCAGCATGAACCAGGGAACATCCGCTGAAGCTTTCTTT.

V and J are TRBV7-9 and TRBJ2-3; 9 nucleotides match TRBD1. The CDR3 length is 12 residues. Germline lookup yields CDR1 SEHNR and CDR2 FQNEAQ (reference sequence). V lost 5 bases, J lost 10 bases, and 4 bases stayed unmatched. In DNA form, the CDR3 reads TGTGCCAGCAGCATCGGACAGGGGCCGCAGTATTTT. This gives the protein CASSIGQGPQYF.

The genes are TRBV3-1 (or the pseudogene TRBV3-2) and TRBJ2-5, with D perhaps TRBD1 (5 bases). This CDR3 comprises 16 residues. The V gene's germline CDR1 is LGHDT and CDR2 YNNKEL (reference sequence). Trimming took off 4 bases at V and 4 bases at J, with 19 bases between the two ends. The CDR3 here is CASSPFRYGAGETQYF. Here the CDR3 DNA reads TGTGCCAGCAGCCCTTTTCGTTATGGGGCTGGAGAGACCCAGTACTTC.

V is TRBV5-5 and J is TRBJ1-2; D remains unclear. This CDR3 is 16 amino acids long. Germline lookup yields CDR1 SGHKS and CDR2 YYEKEE (reference sequence). Trimming removed 3 bases from V and 5 bases from J, with 20 bases in between. This chain's CDR3 is CASSYSLQDLLYGYTF. DNA for the CDR3: TGTGCCAGCAGCTACAGCCTTCAGGACTTACTATATGGCTACACCTTC.

The gene calls are TRBV5-1 and TRBJ2-3; tentative D call: TRBD2 (5 bases). The germline CDR1 and CDR2 sequences are SGHRS and YFSETQ. The CDR3 totals 15 residues. V lost 7 bases and J 0 bases, leaving 15 bases between the germline ends. The CDR3 reads CASFGERTSTDTQYF. The CDR3 DNA follows: TGCGCCAGCTTCGGGGAACGGACCAGCACAGATACGCAGTATTTT.

The J gene is TRBJ2-1, the V gene TRBV29-1; D unresolved. Per the germline V gene, CDR1 is SQVTM and CDR2 is ANQGSEA. The CDR3 has 12 residues. With 6 bases removed from V and 9 bases from J, the gap between germline ends came to 15 bases. The CDR3 loop is CSVLPGESEQFF. CDR3 sequence (DNA): TGCAGCGTCCTACCTGGAGAATCTGAGCAGTTCTTC.

The chain uses TRBV6-1 and TRBJ1-1, with D maybe TRBD1 (5 bases). The germline gives CDR1 MNHNS, CDR2 SASEGT. The germline V and J ends were trimmed by 2 bases and 3 bases, with 10 bases remaining between them. This CDR3 spans 14 amino acids. The CDR3 DNA sequence: TGTGCCAGCAGTGAAAGGGGACTTTACACTGAAGCTTTCTTT. This gives the protein CASSERGLYTEAFF.

This clone was counted a single time. The chain is built from TRBV7-9 and TRBJ2-6; 8 bases align to TRBD2. Germline CDR1 and CDR2: SEHNR and FQNEAQ (reference sequence). The CDR3 has 18 residues. Losses at the gene ends were 6 bases for V and 0 bases for J; bases not matched to a gene: 10. The CDR3 DNA reads TGTGCCAGCAGACCGACTAGCGACCCAATCTCTGGGGCCAACGTCCTGACTTTC. Its protein product is CASRPTSDPISGANVLTF. Using reference TRBV7-9 and TRBJ2-6 for the parts outside the CDR3, the full variable domain is DTGVSQNPRHKITKRGQNVTFRCDPISEHNRLYWYRQTLGQGPEFLTYFQNEAQLEKSRLLSDRFSAERPKGSFSTLEIQRTEQGDSAMYLCASRPTSDPISGANVLTFGAGSRLTVL.

The chain employs TRBV18 and TRBJ2-5; TRBD1 might be the D (6 bases). Trimming pared 4 bases from V and 4 bases from J, leaving 13 bases between. Germline V gene lookup returns CDR1 KGHSH and CDR2 LQKENI. The CDR3 consists of 14 residues. In nucleotides, the CDR3 is TGTGCCAGCTCACGAACGGGACATCCAGAGACCCAGTACTTC. This codes for CASSRTGHPETQYF. Filled out from reference TRBV18 and TRBJ2-5, the complete variable domain reads NAGVMQNPRHLVRRRGQEARLRCSPMKGHSHVYWYRQLPEEGLKFMVYLQKENIIDESGMPKERFSAEFPKEGPSILRIQQVVRGDSAAYFCASSRTGHPETQYFGPGTRLLVL.

The gene calls are TRBV5-5 and TRBJ2-3; the match to TRBD1 covers 9 bases. CDR1 is SGHKS, CDR2 YYEKEE, per germline (reference sequence). V shed 4 bases, J shed 1 base, and the junction held 10 bases outside the gene matches. CDR3 length: 17 residues. The CDR3 sequence: CASSGYRGRKGTDTQYF. The CDR3 bases are TGTGCCAGCAGCGGATACAGGGGGCGCAAAGGCACAGATACGCAGTATTTT.

This clone is a singleton in its sample. This chain uses TRBV29-1 with TRBJ1-2, with TRBD1 identical over 7 bases. The CDR3 runs 14 residues. Losses at the gene ends were 7 bases for V and 2 bases for J; bases not matched to a gene: 10. The V gene's germline CDR1 is SQVTM and CDR2 ANQGSEA. The CDR3 region is CSAPAGTANYGYTF. CDR3 DNA sequence: TGCAGCGCCCCGGCCGGGACAGCCAACTATGGCTACACCTTC.